A selection of T cell receptor beta chains follows, all from one sample in a study of blood T cell repertoires in COVID-19. Sequencing was performed with immunoSEQ multiplex PCR; in TCRdb, only in-frame clones are kept and a portion is missing. The sample shows about 380,000 clones, around 85% of them seen only once. Sequenced: peripheral blood. The receptors stem from a woman between 18 and 29 years old with acute or convalescent COVID-19. The CDR3 runs from the conserved cysteine through the conserved F or W. The D gene is left open where the match is weak. Not every row has a clone size; where given, it reads once, few, many or a size class.

>14|NA|NA|TRBJ2-2|TRBV2
CASGTDLNTGELFF
TGTGCCAGCGGCACAGACCTCAACACCGGGGAGCTGTTTTTT
>14|NA|TRBD1|TRBJ1-1|TRBV28
CASVPDRVNTEAFF
TGTGCCAGCGTCCCGGACAGGGTGAACACTGAAGCTTTCTTT
>14|NA|TRBD1|TRBJ1-2|TRBV10-3
CAVAGTGIIDGYTF
TGTGCCGTTGCCGGGACAGGGATAATCGATGGCTACACCTTC
>15|NA|NA|TRBJ1-2|TRBV5-1
CASSLKAPGEWGYTF
TGCGCCAGCAGCTTAAAGGCCCCCGGAGAATGGGGCTACACCTTC
>15|NA|NA|TRBJ1-4|TRBV27
CASSSPGATNEKLFF
TGTGCCAGCAGTTCCCCTGGAGCAACTAATGAAAAACTGTTTTTT
>14|NA|TRBD1|TRBJ1-2|TRBV2
CASSWDRGLSGYTF
TGTGCCAGCAGTTGGGACAGGGGGCTCTCCGGCTACACCTTC
>14|NA|NA|TRBJ2-3|TRBV5-1
CASSLNDRQDTQYF
TGCGCCAGCAGCTTGAATGACAGGCAGGATACGCAGTATTTT
>15|NA|NA|TRBJ1-1|TRBV4-1
CASSQGSPGDTEAFF
TGCGCCAGCAGCCAAGGATCCCCCGGGGACACTGAAGCTTTCTTT
>13|NA|TRBD2|TRBJ2-7|TRBV27
CASSSRGRDEQYF
TGTGCCAGCAGTTCCCGGGGGAGGGACGAGCAGTACTTC
>15|NA|TRBD1|TRBJ2-2|TRBV19
CASSSGQGNTGELFF
TGTGCCAGTAGTAGCGGACAGGGAAACACCGGGGAGCTGTTTTTT
>14|NA|TRBD1|TRBJ1-1|TRBV19
CASSPRDRNTEAFF
TGTGCCAGTAGTCCTAGGGACAGGAACACTGAAGCTTTCTTT
>15|NA|NA|TRBJ2-1|TRBV5-1
CASSLEGSGIDEQFF
TGCGCCAGCAGCTTGGAGGGCTCAGGGATCGATGAGCAGTTCTTC
>15|NA|NA|TRBJ2-1|TRBV9
CASSVVAGGGNEQFF
TGTGCCAGCAGCGTAGTAGCCGGGGGAGGCAATGAGCAGTTCTTC
>14|NA|TRBD2|TRBJ2-7|TRBV2
CASSETSGIREQYF
TGTGCCAGCAGTGAAACTAGCGGGATTCGAGAGCAGTACTTC
>13|NA|NA|TRBJ2-7|TRBV3-1/TRBV3-2
CASSQRSTYEQYF
TGTGCCAGCAGCCAAAGGAGCACCTACGAGCAGTACTTC
>13|NA|NA|TRBJ2-1|TRBV6-5
CASMEGSFNEQFF
TGTGCCAGCATGGAGGGGTCGTTTAATGAGCAGTTCTTC
>16|NA|TRBD2|TRBJ2-2|TRBV6-5
CASSYLAGGHTGELFF
TGTGCCAGCAGTTACCTAGCGGGAGGGCACACCGGGGAGCTGTTTTTT
>15|NA|TRBD1|TRBJ1-2|TRBV6-5
CASSLGQGAWYGYTF
TGTGCCAGCAGTCTCGGACAGGGGGCCTGGTATGGCTACACCTTC
>13|NA|TRBD1|TRBJ1-2|TRBV29-1
CSVDGTGAYGYTF
TGCAGCGTTGATGGGACAGGGGCCTATGGCTACACCTTC
>14|few|NA|TRBJ1-1|TRBV6-5
CASSYAGFSAEAFF
TGTGCCAGCAGTTACGCGGGTTTTAGCGCTGAAGCTTTCTTT
>14|few|NA|TRBJ2-7|TRBV3-1/TRBV3-2
CASSQEFTVYEQYF
TGTGCCAGCAGCCAAGAATTTACGGTATACGAGCAGTACTTC
>13|once|NA|TRBJ1-1|TRBV2
CASTTTLRVEAFF
TGTGCCAGCACTACGACCCTTCGGGTGGAAGCTTTCTTT
>13|NA|NA|TRBJ1-4|TRBV5-1
CASSRTAKEKLFF
TGCGCCAGCAGCCGGACAGCGAAAGAAAAACTGTTTTTT
>14|NA|NA|TRBJ1-1|TRBV5-8
CASSFREESTEAFF
TGTGCCAGCAGCTTCAGGGAGGAGAGCACTGAAGCTTTCTTT